This record covers a single TCR beta chain. This CDR3 is also generated by other DNA sequences in the sample. This sample is drawn from a study of technical replicates of blood from several donors. TCRdb's copy holds only in-frame clones and misses some; the assay was immunoSEQ multiplex PCR. The table records more than 90,000 clones, approximately 94% of them present only once. In germline, CDR1 is SGHVS, CDR2 FNYEAQ. Between the trimmed V and J ends, which lost 3 bases and 4 bases, there was a span of 9 bases. This CDR3 has 13 residues. This clonotype was obtained from a human donor in good health. Sequencing input: T cells isolated from PBMCs. V and J are TRBV7-6 and TRBJ1-2; TRBD1 might be the D (5 bases). This CDR3 is CASSFPGGYGYTF. DNA for the CDR3: TGTGCCAGCAGCTTTCCCGGGGGCTATGGCTACACCTTC.